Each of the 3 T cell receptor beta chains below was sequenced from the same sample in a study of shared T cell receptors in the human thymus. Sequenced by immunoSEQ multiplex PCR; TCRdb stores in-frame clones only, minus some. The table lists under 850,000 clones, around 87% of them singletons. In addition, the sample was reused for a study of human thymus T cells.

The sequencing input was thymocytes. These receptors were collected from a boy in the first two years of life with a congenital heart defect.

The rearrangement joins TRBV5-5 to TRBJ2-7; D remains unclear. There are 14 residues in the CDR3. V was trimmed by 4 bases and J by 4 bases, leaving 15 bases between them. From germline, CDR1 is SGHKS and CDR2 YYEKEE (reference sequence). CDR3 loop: CASSNPIRVYEQYF. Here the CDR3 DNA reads TGTGCCAGCAGCAACCCGATCCGGGTTTACGAGCAGTACTTC.

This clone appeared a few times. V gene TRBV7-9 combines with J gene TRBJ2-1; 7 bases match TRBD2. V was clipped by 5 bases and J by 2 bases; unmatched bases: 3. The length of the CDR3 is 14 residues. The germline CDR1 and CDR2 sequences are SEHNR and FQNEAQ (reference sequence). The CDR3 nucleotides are TGTGCCAGCAGCCCGGGACTAACCTACAATGAGCAGTTCTTC. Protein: CASSPGLTYNEQFF.

The CDR3 protein is CATSRDQQGDYYNEQFF. In DNA form, the CDR3 reads TGTGCCACCAGCAGAGATCAACAGGGAGATTATTACAATGAGCAGTTCTTC. V and J are TRBV15 and TRBJ2-1; weak D call: TRBD1 (6 bases). V lost 0 bases and J 4 bases, leaving 16 bases between the germline ends. The CDR3 extends over 17 amino acids. Per the germline V gene, CDR1 is LNHNV and CDR2 is YYDKDF (reference sequence).